This T cell receptor (beta chain) was documented in a study of T cells in Graves' hyperthyroidism and ophthalmopathy. Study-level points and caveats: The model made its ophthalmopathy prediction, and onset followed a median approximately six months later.

Germline V CDR1 and CDR2: SGHAT, FQNNGV. CDR3 length: 12 residues. As regards this clonotype: Its antigen is not known. One end of the junction does not line up with germline, which may come from a read error.

It was RNA transcripts that yielded the amplified TCR beta CDR3 regions. The study used the HTBI primer set for a first-round RT-PCR of the TCR CDR3. TCRdb ran MiXCR on the multiplex PCR reads and lists one entry per CDR3 protein. There are hundreds of thousands of distinct CDR3 sequences in the sample; just under 45% occur only once, and under 8% lies in the top ten. This TCR was recovered from an adult man with Graves' disease, either hyperthyroidism or ophthalmopathy (not recorded which). Sequenced material: peripheral blood or thyroid tissue (not recorded which). The chain combines TRBV11-2 with TRBJ2-5; perhaps TRBD1 as D (5 bases). The CDR3 loop is CACSRAEETQYF. CDR3 DNA: TGTGCCTGCAGCAGGGCGGAAGAGACCCAGTACTTC.